This is a list of T cell receptor beta chains from one sample in a study of CD8 T cells in ankylosing spondylitis. TCRdb reanalysed the 5' RACE reads using MiXCR and keeps one entry per CDR3 protein. The sample lists approximately 440,000 distinct CDR3 sequences; roughly 17% were seen once. The sequencing sample was made of blood, either unsorted or a sorted T cell fraction (not recorded which). The receptors were gathered from a male donor with ankylosing spondylitis. Both conserved end residues are part of each CDR3. The D gene is left open where the match is weak. Only some rows state a clone size, as once, few, many or a class for expanded clones.

size: NA
V: TRBV5-1
D: TRBD1
J: TRBJ1-3
DNA: TGCGCCAGCAGCTCCGGGACAGGGGGCTCCTCTGGAAACACCATATATTTT
CDR3: CASSSGTGGSSGNTIYF

size: NA
V: TRBV6-5
D: NA
J: TRBJ2-3
DNA: TGTGCCAGCAGTTACTCGTGGGCTAGCGGCACAGATACGCAGTATTTT
CDR3: CASSYSWASGTDTQYF

size: few
V: TRBV5-1
D: NA
J: TRBJ2-7
DNA: TGCGCCAGCAGCTTGGGGACGGGGGCCGAGCAGTACTTC
CDR3: CASSLGTGAEQYF

size: NA
V: TRBV7-2
D: TRBD2
J: TRBJ2-7
DNA: TGTGCCAGCAGCTCTAGGCTAGCGGGAGGAACCTCGGCGGACTTC
CDR3: CASSSRLAGGTSADF

size: NA
V: TRBV2
D: TRBD2
J: TRBJ2-5
DNA: TGTGCCAGCAGGAAGGGACTAGCGGGACCCCAAGAGACCCAGTACTTC
CDR3: CASRKGLAGPQETQYF

size: few
V: TRBV20-1
D: TRBD2
J: TRBJ2-1
DNA: TGCAGTGCTCTCCGAGGGAGGGCCGGAAATGAGCAGTTCTTC
CDR3: CSALRGRAGNEQFF

size: few
V: TRBV20-1
D: TRBD1
J: TRBJ2-5
DNA: TGCAGTGCTTCACAGACAGGGGGCCAGGAGACCCAGTACTTC
CDR3: CSASQTGGQETQYF

size: NA
V: TRBV5-1
D: NA
J: TRBJ2-3
DNA: TGCGCCAGCAGCCCCGGGATCCTCCCAGACACAGATACGCAGTATTTT
CDR3: CASSPGILPDTDTQYF

size: few
V: TRBV7-9
D: NA
J: TRBJ2-2
DNA: TGTGCCAGCAGCGCCTCAGCGCTCACCGGGGAGCTGTTTTTT
CDR3: CASSASALTGELFF

size: few
V: TRBV6-1
D: TRBD1
J: TRBJ1-3
DNA: TGTGCCACTTATCAGGGGGTATCTGGAAACACCATATATTTT
CDR3: CATYQGVSGNTIYF

size: many
V: TRBV5-1
D: NA
J: TRBJ2-7
DNA: TGCGCCAGCAGCCCGGAGGCAGGGTACGAGCAGTACTTC
CDR3: CASSPEAGYEQYF

size: few
V: TRBV28
D: TRBD2
J: TRBJ2-1
DNA: TGTGCCAGCAGTCGCATAGCGGGACCCACACTTGATGAGCAGTTCTTC
CDR3: CASSRIAGPTLDEQFF

size: NA
V: TRBV20-1
D: NA
J: TRBJ2-1
DNA: TGCAGTGCTAGAGATTCTAGCTACTCCTACAATGAGCAGTTCTTC
CDR3: CSARDSSYSYNEQFF

size: NA
V: TRBV30
D: NA
J: TRBJ2-1
DNA: TGTGCCTGGAGTTCGGTAAAAATAGGCGGATACAATGAGCAGTTCTTC
CDR3: CAWSSVKIGGYNEQFF

size: few
V: TRBV5-1
D: TRBD2
J: TRBJ2-5
DNA: TGCGCCAGCAGCTTGTCTAGCGGGGGTACCCAAGAGACCCAGTACTTC
CDR3: CASSLSSGGTQETQYF

size: few
V: TRBV20-1
D: NA
J: TRBJ1-2
DNA: TGCAGTGCTGGCGACACCAACTATGGCTACACCTTC
CDR3: CSAGDTNYGYTF

size: NA
V: TRBV7-6
D: NA
J: TRBJ2-3
DNA: TGTGCCAGCATCCCGGGGGCTGGTGTCACAGATACGCAGTATTTT
CDR3: CASIPGAGVTDTQYF

size: few
V: TRBV7-8
D: NA
J: TRBJ1-6
DNA: TGTGCCAGCAGCCCCTGGGGGCAGGGGAGCTCCTATAATTCACCCCTCCACTTT
CDR3: CASSPWGQGSSYNSPLHF

size: few
V: TRBV5-8
D: NA
J: TRBJ1-1
DNA: TGTGCCAGCACCATTCGCCGACAGAGGAACACTGAAGCTTTCTTT
CDR3: CASTIRRQRNTEAFF

size: NA
V: TRBV7-9
D: NA
J: TRBJ2-1
DNA: TGTGCCAGCAGCTTAGGGCTAAGAGCCCTTGACAATGAGCAGTTCTTC
CDR3: CASSLGLRALDNEQFF

size: many
V: TRBV5-1
D: NA
J: TRBJ2-5
DNA: TGCGCCAGCAGGCTTTTCAGTTCCGAGACCCAGTACTTC
CDR3: CASRLFSSETQYF

size: few
V: TRBV7-9
D: TRBD2
J: TRBJ2-1
DNA: TGTGCCAGCAGCTCGAGGACTAGCGGAACAAGCAATGAGCAGTTCTTC
CDR3: CASSSRTSGTSNEQFF

size: few
V: TRBV6-2/TRBV6-3
D: NA
J: TRBJ1-5
DNA: TGTGCCAGCAGTTACGCGGTGAACCAGCCCCAGCATTTT
CDR3: CASSYAVNQPQHF

size: few
V: TRBV19
D: NA
J: TRBJ2-2
DNA: TGTGCCAGTGGGTACGGGACTTCGAACACCGGGGAGCTGTTTTTT
CDR3: CASGYGTSNTGELFF

size: NA
V: TRBV18
D: TRBD2
J: TRBJ2-2
DNA: TGTGCCAGCTCACCACCGGGACTAGCGGCGAACACCGGGGAGCTGTTTTTT
CDR3: CASSPPGLAANTGELFF

size: NA
V: TRBV30
D: NA
J: TRBJ1-5
DNA: TGTGCCTGGAAATGCCGGACCCGTTATTCTAATAGCAATCAGCCCCAGCATTTT
CDR3: CAWKCRTRYSNSNQPQHF

size: few
V: TRBV14
D: NA
J: TRBJ1-1
DNA: TGTGCCAGCAGCGGCAGTATGAACACTGAAGCTTTCTTT
CDR3: CASSGSMNTEAFF

size: few
V: TRBV27
D: NA
J: TRBJ2-4
DNA: TGTGCCAGCAGTTTTTCGACAGCAGTGAGAAACATTCAGTACTTC
CDR3: CASSFSTAVRNIQYF

size: few
V: TRBV20-1
D: TRBD2
J: TRBJ2-7
DNA: TGCAGTGCTAGTAGCGGGAGCTCCTACGAGCAGTACTTC
CDR3: CSASSGSSYEQYF

size: NA
V: TRBV7-8
D: NA
J: TRBJ2-1
DNA: TGTGCCAGCAGCAAGAGACAGGTTTATGAGCAGTTCTTC
CDR3: CASSKRQVYEQFF

size: few
V: TRBV18
D: NA
J: TRBJ1-1
DNA: TGTGCCAGCTCACCCCAGGACAACACTGAAGCTTTCTTT
CDR3: CASSPQDNTEAFF

size: few
V: TRBV11-3
D: NA
J: TRBJ2-1
DNA: TGTGCCAGCAGCCCTCGGGCGGGCGGCACAGACCAGTTCTTC
CDR3: CASSPRAGGTDQFF

size: many
V: TRBV12-3/TRBV12-4
D: TRBD2
J: TRBJ2-3
DNA: TGTGCCAGCAGTTTCCCAAGTGGGCTAGCGGGGCTCACAGATACGCAGTATTTT
CDR3: CASSFPSGLAGLTDTQYF

size: NA
V: TRBV18
D: TRBD1
J: TRBJ2-7
DNA: TGTGCCAGCCGTCCTGTGGACAGGCCCTACGAGCAGTACTTC
CDR3: CASRPVDRPYEQYF

size: many
V: TRBV27
D: NA
J: TRBJ1-6
DNA: TGTGCCAGCAGTTTATCCGCATGGAATTCACCCCTCCACTTT
CDR3: CASSLSAWNSPLHF

size: NA
V: TRBV5-1
D: NA
J: TRBJ1-5
DNA: TGCGCCAGCAGCCCGGATACAGGGTACAATCAGCCCCAGCATTTT
CDR3: CASSPDTGYNQPQHF

size: few
V: TRBV20-1
D: NA
J: TRBJ2-3
DNA: TGCAGTGCTACGAAGCCCCCAGCCCCCCTAGCGTCTACAGATACGCAGTATTTT
CDR3: CSATKPPAPLASTDTQYF

size: NA
V: TRBV13
D: NA
J: TRBJ2-1
DNA: TGTGCCAGCAGCCCCACCACACTTCTCAATGAGCAGTTCTTC
CDR3: CASSPTTLLNEQFF

size: NA
V: TRBV7-9
D: NA
J: TRBJ2-1
DNA: TGTGCCAGCAGCTCCTACTCGGGAGAAGACAATGAGCAGTTCTTC
CDR3: CASSSYSGEDNEQFF

size: many
V: TRBV12-3/TRBV12-4
D: NA
J: TRBJ1-1
DNA: TGTGCCAGCACCTTGAAGCTCTACACTGAAGCTTTCTTT
CDR3: CASTLKLYTEAFF

size: few
V: TRBV28
D: NA
J: TRBJ1-1
DNA: TGTGCCAGCATGGCCTGGAGGACTGAAGCTTTCTTT
CDR3: CASMAWRTEAFF

size: NA
V: TRBV2
D: NA
J: TRBJ1-5
DNA: TGTGCCAGCAGTTCAACGAGGGGTAGCAATCAGCCCCAGCATTTT
CDR3: CASSSTRGSNQPQHF

size: NA
V: TRBV18
D: TRBD1
J: TRBJ2-3
DNA: TGTGCCAGCTCACCACTGACAGGGCGGCCAGATACGCAGTATTTT
CDR3: CASSPLTGRPDTQYF

size: NA
V: TRBV9
D: NA
J: TRBJ2-5
DNA: TGTGCCAGCAGCGTAGGTGGAAAACAGCTAGAGACCCAGTACTTC
CDR3: CASSVGGKQLETQYF

size: few
V: TRBV11-1
D: NA
J: TRBJ2-3
DNA: TGTGCCAGCAGCTCGTGGACTGGAGAGACAGATACGCAGTATTTT
CDR3: CASSSWTGETDTQYF

size: NA
V: TRBV27
D: TRBD2
J: TRBJ2-1
DNA: TGTGCCAGCAGTTTCGGGCTAGCGGGCGATATCAATGAGCAGTTCTTC
CDR3: CASSFGLAGDINEQFF

size: NA
V: TRBV28
D: TRBD1
J: TRBJ1-5
DNA: TGTGCCAGCAGTACCCAAGGGACAGGGGCAAGGGGACAGCCCCAGCATTTT
CDR3: CASSTQGTGARGQPQHF

size: NA
V: TRBV7-9
D: TRBD2
J: TRBJ2-7
DNA: TGTGCCAGCAGTACTGGACTAGCGGGAGTCTCCTACGAGCAGTACTTC
CDR3: CASSTGLAGVSYEQYF

size: few
V: TRBV20-1
D: NA
J: TRBJ2-1
DNA: TGCAGTGCTCGGGTGGCGGTGGGGAGCTCCTACAATGAGCAGTTCTTC
CDR3: CSARVAVGSSYNEQFF

size: few
V: TRBV27
D: TRBD1
J: TRBJ2-1
DNA: TGTGCCAGCAGTTTCCTAACAGGGGGCTCCTACAATGAGCAGTTCTTC
CDR3: CASSFLTGGSYNEQFF

size: NA
V: TRBV29-1
D: TRBD1
J: TRBJ1-1
DNA: TGCAGCGTGCCGCAGGGGGGACTGAACACTGAAGCTTTCTTT
CDR3: CSVPQGGLNTEAFF

size: NA
V: TRBV24-1
D: TRBD1
J: TRBJ2-1
DNA: TGTGCCACCAGTGATCGGGACAGCCCGGAGAATGAGCAGTTCTTC
CDR3: CATSDRDSPENEQFF

size: NA
V: TRBV7-3
D: NA
J: TRBJ1-1
DNA: TGTGCCAGCAGCTTACTGGGACCCACTGAAGCTTTCTTT
CDR3: CASSLLGPTEAFF